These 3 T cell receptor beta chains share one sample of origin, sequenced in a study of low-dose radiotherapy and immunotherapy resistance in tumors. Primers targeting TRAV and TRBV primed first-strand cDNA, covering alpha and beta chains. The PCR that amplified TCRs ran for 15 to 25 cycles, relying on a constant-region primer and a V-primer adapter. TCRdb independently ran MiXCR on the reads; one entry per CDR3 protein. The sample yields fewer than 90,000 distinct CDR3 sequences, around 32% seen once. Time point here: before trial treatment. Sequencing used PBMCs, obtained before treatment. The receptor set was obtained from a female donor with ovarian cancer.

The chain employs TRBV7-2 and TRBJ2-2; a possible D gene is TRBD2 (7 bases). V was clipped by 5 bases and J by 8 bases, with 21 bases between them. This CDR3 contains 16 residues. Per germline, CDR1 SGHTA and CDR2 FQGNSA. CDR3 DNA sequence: TGTGCCAGCAGCACCCCGCACTTTCGGGGGGCTGGGGAGCTGTTTTTT. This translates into CASSTPHFRGAGELFF.

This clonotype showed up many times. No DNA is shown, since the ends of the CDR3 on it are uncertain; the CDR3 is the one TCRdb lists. CDR3 in amino acids: CASSKTSGGEPIRTSSTSEHEQYF. The gene calls are TRBV21-1 and TRBJ2-7; the table's TRBD2 call for D was not verified on the DNA. TRBV21-1 is termed a pseudogene. Termini included, the CDR3 measures 24 amino acids.

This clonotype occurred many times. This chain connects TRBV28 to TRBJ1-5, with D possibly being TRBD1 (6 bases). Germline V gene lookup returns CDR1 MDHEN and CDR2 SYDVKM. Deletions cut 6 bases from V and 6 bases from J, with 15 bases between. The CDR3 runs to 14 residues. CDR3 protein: CASRKGGGGQPQHF. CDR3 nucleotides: TGTGCCAGCAGAAAAGGGGGTGGCGGTCAGCCCCAGCATTTT.